A single sample gave rise to the 17 T cell receptor beta chains below, sequenced in a study of shared clonotypes between healthy human individuals. Profiled with immunoSEQ multiplex PCR; TCRdb holds only in-frame clones, not every one. The sample includes about 490,000 clones, over 60% of them seen just once. Sequencing was performed on PBMCs. These receptors all come from a woman aged 40-49 years in good health. Some clones in this sample may be carry-over from other donors' samples.

This rearrangement joins TRBV7-8 to TRBJ1-3, with a weak D call TRBD1 (6 bases). Germline V CDR1 and CDR2: SGHVS, FQNEAQ. The CDR3 is 15 residues long. Trimming removed 5 bases from V and 2 bases from J, with 13 bases in between. CDR3 in amino acids: CASSAYREAGNTIYF. The CDR3 nucleotides read TGTGCCAGCAGCGCATACAGGGAAGCTGGAAACACCATATATTTT.

This clone was recorded once. V and J are TRBV5-4 and TRBJ2-5; 8 positions match TRBD2. Germline V CDR1 and CDR2: SGHNT, YYREEE (reference sequence). CDR3 length: 15 amino acids. The J segment lost 2 bases and the V segment lost 2 bases, leaving 5 bases of the junction unmatched. The DNA for the CDR3 is TGTGCCAGCAGCTTCCCGGCGGGGGGTCAAGAGACCCAGTACTTC. This encodes CASSFPAGGQETQYF.

This clone has more than one count but fewer than ten. The chain combines TRBV5-4 with TRBJ2-5, with D perhaps matching TRBD2 (6 bases). CDR1 is SGHNT and CDR2 is YYREEE in the germline V gene (reference sequence). This CDR3 spans 16 amino acids. Deletions cut 4 bases from V and 2 bases from J, with 18 bases between. For the CDR3, the DNA is TGTGCCAGCAGCCCCTCCGTAGCGGAGGGGCAAGAGACCCAGTACTTC. Translation gives CASSPSVAEGQETQYF.

J is TRBJ2-7 and V is TRBV7-9; D ambiguous. CDR3 size: 14 residues. Trimming shortened V by 0 bases and J by 1 base, and 7 bases separated the two germline ends. Germline V gene sequence: CDR1 SEHNR, CDR2 FQNEAQ (reference sequence). CDR3 amino acids: CASSLASASYEQYF. Written as DNA, the CDR3 is TGTGCCAGCAGCTTAGCGTCGGCTTCCTACGAGCAGTACTTC. Complete variable domain (other parts from reference TRBV7-9 and TRBJ2-7): DTGVSQNPRHKITKRGQNVTFRCDPISEHNRLYWYRQTLGQGPEFLTYFQNEAQLEKSRLLSDRFSAERPKGSFSTLEIQRTEQGDSAMYLCASSLASASYEQYFGPGTRLTVT.

The genes are TRBV9 and TRBJ1-2; D may be TRBD1 (5 bases). The germline gives CDR1 SGDLS, CDR2 YYNGEE. Trimming took off 0 bases at V and 8 bases at J, with 8 bases between the two ends. The CDR3 runs 12 residues. This CDR3 is CASSVVEGGYTF. The CDR3 bases are TGTGCCAGCAGCGTAGTTGAGGGGGGCTACACCTTC.

The gene calls are TRBV7-3 and TRBJ2-6; tentatively, D is TRBD1 or TRBD2 (5 bases each). The germline V and J ends were trimmed by 2 bases and 4 bases, with 15 bases remaining between them. The CDR3 covers 17 residues. CDR1 is SGHTA and CDR2 is FQGTGA in the germline V gene. CDR3 residues: CASSLRGAGAGANVLTF. The CDR3 DNA reads TGTGCCAGCAGCTTACGGGGTGCTGGGGCCGGGGCCAACGTCCTGACTTTC. Full variable domain (remainder filled in from reference TRBV7-3 and TRBJ2-6): GAGVSQTPSNKVTEKGKYVELRCDPISGHTALYWYRQSLGQGPEFLIYFQGTGAADDSGLPNDRFFAVRPEGSVSTLKIQRTERGDSAVYLCASSLRGAGAGANVLTFGAGSRLTVL.

The chain is built from TRBV9 and TRBJ2-5; D gene ambiguous. Germline V gene lookup returns CDR1 SGDLS and CDR2 YYNGEE. The V end was cut by 0 bases, the J end by 2 bases, with 8 bases between. The CDR3 covers 14 residues. The CDR3 nucleotides read TGTGCCAGCAGCGTAGGTAGCCTACAAGAGACCCAGTACTTC. It codes for CASSVGSLQETQYF.

This clone turned up a few times. V gene TRBV4-2 combines with J gene TRBJ1-5; no reliable D call. Deletions cut 0 bases from V and 4 bases from J, with 10 bases between. Germline lookup yields CDR1 LGHNA and CDR2 YNFKEQ. The CDR3 has 15 amino acids. CDR3 DNA sequence: TGTGCCAGCAGCCAAGATCTCCAGCTAAATCAGCCCCAGCATTTT. Amino acid sequence: CASSQDLQLNQPQHF.

J is TRBJ2-5 and V is TRBV5-1, with D tentatively TRBD1 or TRBD2 (6 bases each). This CDR3 has 14 amino acids. Germline CDR1 SGHRS, CDR2 YFSETQ. V was cut by 5 bases and J by 2 bases, with 13 bases left in between. The CDR3 loop is CASREGTGQETQYF. CDR3 DNA sequence: TGCGCCAGCAGGGAGGGAACAGGGCAAGAGACCCAGTACTTC.

The genes are TRBV28 and TRBJ1-1; TRBD1 aligns across 10 bases. Germline trimming cut 6 bases from V and 7 bases from J; bases unmatched to any gene: 11. This CDR3 region has 15 residues. The germline V gene has CDR1 MDHEN and CDR2 SYDVKM. Here the CDR3 reads CASRGRQGASGEAFF. The CDR3 nucleotides read TGTGCCAGCAGGGGCAGACAGGGGGCAAGCGGTGAAGCTTTCTTT.

The chain carries TRBV7-2 and TRBJ1-2; D uncertain. CDR1 is SGHTA, CDR2 FQGNSA, per germline. The V end was cut by 1 base, the J end by 8 bases, with 11 bases between. The CDR3 length is 13 residues. The CDR3 protein is CASSLGGSLGYTF. CDR3 DNA sequence: TGTGCCAGCAGCTTAGGGGGTTCGTTGGGCTACACCTTC.

CDR3 in amino acids: CASEDTSGANVLTF. In nucleotides, the CDR3 is TGTGCCTCCGAGGATACCTCTGGGGCCAACGTCCTGACTTTC. The rearrangement links TRBV6-1 to TRBJ2-6; D call uncertain. Trimming stripped 11 bases from V and 0 bases from J, with 11 bases between. The CDR3 covers 14 residues. CDR1 is MNHNS, CDR2 SASEGT, per germline.

This clone came up a few times. The CDR3 sequence is CASSLGTSVSTDTQYF. DNA of the CDR3: TGCGCCAGCAGCTTGGGGACTAGCGTGAGCACAGATACGCAGTATTTT. This chain connects TRBV5-1 to TRBJ2-3, with TRBD2 matching 9 bases. CDR3 size: 16 residues. Germline CDR1 is SGHRS and CDR2 is YFSETQ. V dropped 0 bases and J dropped 0; count of bases not matched to a gene: 2.

A note on this clone: This sequence is one base from a far larger clone and is likely a read error. Other nucleotide sequences in the sample specify the same CDR3. V and J are TRBV28 and TRBJ2-5, with TRBD1 matching 12 bases. The J call is doubtful: the DNA matches TRBJ2-7 better. The V gene's germline CDR1 is MDHEN and CDR2 SYDVKM. The length of the CDR3 is 19 residues. The CDR3, as DNA: TGTGCCAGCAGTCTACCCGGGACAGGGGGCTACGGAACCCCCTACGAGCAGTACTTC. This gives the protein CASSLPGTGGYGTPYEQYF.

V and J are TRBV7-9 and TRBJ2-3, with 11 bases matching TRBD2. The CDR3 loop spans 15 amino acids. CDR1 and CDR2 (germline): SEHNR, FQNEAQ (reference sequence). Trimming cost V 4 bases and J 2 bases; bases outside gene matches: 2. CDR3 region: CASSSGLAATDTQYF. CDR3 coding DNA: TGTGCCAGCAGCTCGGGACTAGCGGCCACAGATACGCAGTATTTT.

This chain uses TRBV30 with TRBJ2-1, with D tentatively TRBD2 (6 bases). Trimming left V 4 bases short and J 7 bases short, with 14 bases between. From germline, CDR1 is GTSNPN and CDR2 SVGIG (reference sequence). The CDR3 is made up of 13 amino acids. CDR3 sequence: CAWTRETTNEQFF. The CDR3 DNA reads as TGTGCCTGGACACGGGAGACCACTAATGAGCAGTTCTTC.

DNA of the CDR3: TGCGCCAGCAGCCAACAGGGGGGGAACACTGAAGCTTTCTTT. Its protein product is CASSQQGGNTEAFF. V is TRBV5-1 and J is TRBJ1-1; 8 positions agree with TRBD1. This CDR3 has 14 amino acids. Germline V gives CDR1 SGHRS, CDR2 YFSETQ. Trimming removed 4 bases from V and 1 base from J; junction bases left unmatched: 3.